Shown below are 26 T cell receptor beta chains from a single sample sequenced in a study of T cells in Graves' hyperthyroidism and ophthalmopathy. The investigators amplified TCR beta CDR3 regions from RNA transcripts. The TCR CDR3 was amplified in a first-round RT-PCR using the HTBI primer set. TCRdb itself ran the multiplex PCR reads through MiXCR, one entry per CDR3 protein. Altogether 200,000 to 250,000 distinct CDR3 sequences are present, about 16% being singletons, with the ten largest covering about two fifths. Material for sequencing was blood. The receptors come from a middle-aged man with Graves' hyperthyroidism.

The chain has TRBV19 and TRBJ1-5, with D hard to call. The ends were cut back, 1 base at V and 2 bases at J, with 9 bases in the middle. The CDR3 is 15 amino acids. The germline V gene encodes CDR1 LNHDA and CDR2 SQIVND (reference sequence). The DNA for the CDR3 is TGTGCCAGTAGTATAGCCCAAACCGGCAATCAGCCCCAGCATTTT. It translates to CASSIAQTGNQPQHF.

As DNA, the CDR3 is TGTGCCAGCTCCTCGACGGACGTAAATGAAAAACTGTTTTTT. This encodes CASSSTDVNEKLFF. The V gene is TRBV19, the J gene TRBJ1-4; D remains unclear. The CDR3 extends over 14 amino acids. V was trimmed by 9 bases and J by 5 bases, leaving 16 bases between them. Germline V gives CDR1 LNHDA, CDR2 SQIVND (reference sequence).

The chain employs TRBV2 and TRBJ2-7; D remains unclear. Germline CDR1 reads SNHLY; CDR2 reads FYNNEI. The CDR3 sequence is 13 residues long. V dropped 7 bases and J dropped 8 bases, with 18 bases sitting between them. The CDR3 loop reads CASKADQVSKQYF. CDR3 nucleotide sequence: TGTGCCAGCAAGGCCGACCAGGTATCCAAGCAGTACTTC.

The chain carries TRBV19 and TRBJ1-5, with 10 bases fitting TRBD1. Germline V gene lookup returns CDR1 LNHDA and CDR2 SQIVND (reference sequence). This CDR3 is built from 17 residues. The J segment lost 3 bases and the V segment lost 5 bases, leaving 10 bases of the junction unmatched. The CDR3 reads CASSPGQGKGVNQPQHF. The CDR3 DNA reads TGTGCCAGTAGTCCGGGACAGGGGAAAGGGGTCAATCAGCCCCAGCATTTT.

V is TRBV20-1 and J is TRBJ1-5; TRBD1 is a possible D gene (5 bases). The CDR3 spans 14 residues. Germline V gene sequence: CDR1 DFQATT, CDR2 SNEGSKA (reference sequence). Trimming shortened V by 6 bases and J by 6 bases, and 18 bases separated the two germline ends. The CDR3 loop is CSATPGGFVQPQHF. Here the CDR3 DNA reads TGCAGTGCCACCCCGGGGGGATTCGTTCAGCCCCAGCATTTT.

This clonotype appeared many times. The DNA of the CDR3 is TGCAGTGCTAGCAGCCCAGGGGGCGCGAGCTACGAGCAGTACTTC. It codes for CSASSPGGASYEQYF. This sequence joins TRBV20-1 and TRBJ2-7; 8 bases map to TRBD1. The CDR3 loop spans 15 amino acids. V lost 3 bases and J lost 3; bases outside the gene matches: 10. The germline CDR1 and CDR2 sequences are DFQATT and SNEGSKA (reference sequence).

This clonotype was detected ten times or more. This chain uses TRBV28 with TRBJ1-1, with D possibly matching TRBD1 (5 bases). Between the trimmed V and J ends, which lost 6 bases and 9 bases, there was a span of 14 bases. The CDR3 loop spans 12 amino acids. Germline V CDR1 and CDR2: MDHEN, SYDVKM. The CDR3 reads CASSLRQNKAFF. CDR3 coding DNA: TGTGCCAGCAGCCTGCGACAGAACAAAGCTTTCTTT.

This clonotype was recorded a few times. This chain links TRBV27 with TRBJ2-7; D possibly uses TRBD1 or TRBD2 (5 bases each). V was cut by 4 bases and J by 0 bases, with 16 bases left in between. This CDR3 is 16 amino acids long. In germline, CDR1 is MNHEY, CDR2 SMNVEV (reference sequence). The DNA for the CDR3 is TGTGCCAGCAGTTCAGCTTGGGGGAGAAGCTCCTACGAGCAGTACTTC. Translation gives CASSSAWGRSSYEQYF.

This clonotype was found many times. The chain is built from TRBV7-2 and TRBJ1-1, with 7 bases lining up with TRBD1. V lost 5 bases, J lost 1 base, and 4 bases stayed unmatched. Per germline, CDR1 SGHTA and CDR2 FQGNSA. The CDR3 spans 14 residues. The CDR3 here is CASSVGGKNTEAFF. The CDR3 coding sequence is TGTGCCAGCAGCGTAGGGGGCAAGAACACTGAAGCTTTCTTT.

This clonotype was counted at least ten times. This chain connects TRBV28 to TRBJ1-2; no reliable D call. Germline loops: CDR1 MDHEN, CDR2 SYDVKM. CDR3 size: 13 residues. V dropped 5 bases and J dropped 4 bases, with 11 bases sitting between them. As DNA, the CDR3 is TGTGCCAGCAGTCTAAGAAGTGGCTATGGCTACACCTTC. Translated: CASSLRSGYGYTF.

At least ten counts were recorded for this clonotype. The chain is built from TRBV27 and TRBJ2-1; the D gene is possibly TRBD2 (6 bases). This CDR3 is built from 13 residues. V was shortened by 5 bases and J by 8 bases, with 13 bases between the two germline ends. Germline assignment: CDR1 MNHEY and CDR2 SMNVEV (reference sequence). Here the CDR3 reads CASSPWGDHEQFF. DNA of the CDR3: TGTGCCAGCAGTCCGTGGGGGGACCATGAGCAGTTCTTC.

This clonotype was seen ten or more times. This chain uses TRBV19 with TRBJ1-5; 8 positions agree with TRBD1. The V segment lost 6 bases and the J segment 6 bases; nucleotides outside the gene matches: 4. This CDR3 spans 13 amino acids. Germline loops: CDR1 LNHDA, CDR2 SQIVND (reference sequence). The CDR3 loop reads CASRGTGGQPQHF. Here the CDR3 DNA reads TGTGCCAGTAGAGGGACAGGTGGTCAGCCCCAGCATTTT. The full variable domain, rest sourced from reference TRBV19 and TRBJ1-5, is DGGITQSPKYLFRKEGQNVTLSCEQNLNHDAMYWYRQDPGQGLRLIYYSQIVNDFQKGDIAEGYSVSREKKESFPLTVTSAQKNPTAFYLCASRGTGGQPQHFGDGTRLSIL.

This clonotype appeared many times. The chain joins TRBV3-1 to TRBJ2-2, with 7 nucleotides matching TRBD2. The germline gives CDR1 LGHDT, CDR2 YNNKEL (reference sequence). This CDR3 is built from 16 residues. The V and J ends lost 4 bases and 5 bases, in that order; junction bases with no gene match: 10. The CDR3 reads CASSRGTTTWTGELFF. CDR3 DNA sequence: TGTGCCAGCAGCCGAGGGACTACTACTTGGACCGGGGAGCTGTTTTTT.

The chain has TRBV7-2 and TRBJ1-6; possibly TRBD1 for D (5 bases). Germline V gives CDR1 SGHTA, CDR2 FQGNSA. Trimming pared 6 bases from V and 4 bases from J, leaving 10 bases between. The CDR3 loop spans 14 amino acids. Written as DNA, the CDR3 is TGTGCCAGCAGACTGGGGCAGTATAATTCACCCCTCCACTTT. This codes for CASRLGQYNSPLHF.

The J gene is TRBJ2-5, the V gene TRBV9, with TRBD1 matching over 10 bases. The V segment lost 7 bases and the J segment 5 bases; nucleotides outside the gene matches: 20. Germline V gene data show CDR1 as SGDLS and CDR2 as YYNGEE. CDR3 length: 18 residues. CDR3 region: CASSPQTPGTGALETQYF. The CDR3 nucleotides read TGTGCCAGCTCACCACAAACGCCTGGGACAGGGGCGTTGGAGACCCAGTACTTC.

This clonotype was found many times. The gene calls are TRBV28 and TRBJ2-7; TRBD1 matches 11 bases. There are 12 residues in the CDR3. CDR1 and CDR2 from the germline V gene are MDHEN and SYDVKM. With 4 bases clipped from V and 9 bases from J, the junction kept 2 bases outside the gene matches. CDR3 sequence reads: CASSSGTGGQYF. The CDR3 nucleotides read TGTGCCAGCAGTTCCGGGACAGGGGGGCAGTACTTC.

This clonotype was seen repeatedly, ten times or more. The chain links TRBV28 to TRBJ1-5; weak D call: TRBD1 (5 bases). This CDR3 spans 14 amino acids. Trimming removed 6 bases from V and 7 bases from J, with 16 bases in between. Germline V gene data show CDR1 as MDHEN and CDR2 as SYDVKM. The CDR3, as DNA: TGTGCCAGCAGCTACGGACATTGGCGGCAGCCCCAGCATTTT. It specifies CASSYGHWRQPQHF.

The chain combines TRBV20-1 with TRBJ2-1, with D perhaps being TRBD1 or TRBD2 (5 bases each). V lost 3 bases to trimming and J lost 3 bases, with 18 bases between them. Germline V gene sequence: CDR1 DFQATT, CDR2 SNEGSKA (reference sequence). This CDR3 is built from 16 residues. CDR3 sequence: CSARRGAEAFYNEQFF. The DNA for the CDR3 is TGCAGTGCTAGGAGGGGCGCTGAAGCTTTCTACAATGAGCAGTTCTTC.

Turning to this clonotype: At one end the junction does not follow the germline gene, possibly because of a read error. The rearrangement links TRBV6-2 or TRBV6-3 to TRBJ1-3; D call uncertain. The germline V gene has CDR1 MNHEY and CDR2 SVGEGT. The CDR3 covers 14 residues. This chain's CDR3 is CASSPGSSGNTMYF. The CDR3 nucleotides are TGTGCCAGCAGTCCCGGGAGCTCTGGAAACACCATGTATTTT.

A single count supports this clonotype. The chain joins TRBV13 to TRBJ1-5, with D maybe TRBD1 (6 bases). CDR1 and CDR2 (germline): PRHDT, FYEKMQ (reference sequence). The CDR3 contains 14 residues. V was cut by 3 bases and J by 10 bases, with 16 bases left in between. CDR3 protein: CASSFRTARGPQHF. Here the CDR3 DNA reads TGTGCCAGCAGCTTCAGGACAGCAAGGGGCCCCCAGCATTTT.

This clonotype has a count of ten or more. CDR3 amino acids: CASSLGTTGANVLTF. DNA of the CDR3: TGTGCCAGCAGTCTTGGGACTACTGGGGCCAACGTCCTGACTTTC. The V and J genes are TRBV2 and TRBJ2-6; TRBD2 matches at 7 bases. Germline V gene data show CDR1 as SNHLY and CDR2 as FYNNEI. The length of the CDR3 is 15 residues. The J segment lost 2 bases and the V segment lost 5 bases, leaving 3 bases of the junction unmatched. Together with reference TRBV2 and TRBJ2-6, the CDR3 gives the full variable domain: EPEVTQTPSHQVTQMGQEVILRCVPISNHLYFYWYRQILGQKVEFLVSFYNNEISEKSEIFDDQFSVERPDGSNFTLKIRSTKLEDSAMYFCASSLGTTGANVLTFGAGSRLTVL.

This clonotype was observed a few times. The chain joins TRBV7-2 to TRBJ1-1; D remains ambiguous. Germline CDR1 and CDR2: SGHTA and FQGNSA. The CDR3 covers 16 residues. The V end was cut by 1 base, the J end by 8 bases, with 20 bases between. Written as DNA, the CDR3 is TGTGCCAGCAGCTTAGGCTTAGGAGAAACCAACCGGGAAGCTTTCTTT. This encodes CASSLGLGETNREAFF.

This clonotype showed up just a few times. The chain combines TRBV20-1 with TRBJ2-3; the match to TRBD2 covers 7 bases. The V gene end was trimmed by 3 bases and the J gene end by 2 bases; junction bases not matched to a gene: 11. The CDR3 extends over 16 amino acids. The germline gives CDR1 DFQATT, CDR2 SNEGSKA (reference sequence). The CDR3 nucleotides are TGCAGTGCTAGTGAGACAGCGGGGCCGCCCACAGATACGCAGTATTTT. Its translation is CSASETAGPPTDTQYF.

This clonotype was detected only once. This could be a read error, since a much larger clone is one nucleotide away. CDR3 sequence: CASRPGTAGNTIYF. Written as DNA, the CDR3 is TGTGCCAGCAGACCCGGGACGGCTGGAAACACCATATATTTT. This chain uses TRBV3-1 with TRBJ1-3, with D perhaps matching TRBD1 (5 bases). There are 14 residues in the CDR3. Per germline, CDR1 LGHDT and CDR2 YNNKEL (reference sequence). The V end was cut by 6 bases, the J end by 2 bases, with 11 bases between.

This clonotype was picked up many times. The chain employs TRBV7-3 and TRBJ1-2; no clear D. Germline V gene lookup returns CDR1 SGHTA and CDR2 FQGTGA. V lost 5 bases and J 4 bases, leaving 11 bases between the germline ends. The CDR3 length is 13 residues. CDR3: CASSQDGRYGYTF. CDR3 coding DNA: TGTGCCAGCAGCCAGGACGGCCGCTATGGCTACACCTTC. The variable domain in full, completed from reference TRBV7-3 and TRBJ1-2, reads GAGVSQTPSNKVTEKGKYVELRCDPISGHTALYWYRQSLGQGPEFLIYFQGTGAADDSGLPNDRFFAVRPEGSVSTLKIQRTERGDSAVYLCASSQDGRYGYTFGSGTRLTVV.

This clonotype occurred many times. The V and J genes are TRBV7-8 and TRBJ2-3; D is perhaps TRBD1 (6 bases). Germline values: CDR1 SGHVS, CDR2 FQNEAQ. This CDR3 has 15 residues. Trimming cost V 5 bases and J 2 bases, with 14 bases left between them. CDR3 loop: CASSPLRGNTDTQYF. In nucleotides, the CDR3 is TGTGCCAGCAGCCCGTTGAGGGGGAACACAGATACGCAGTATTTT.